This T cell receptor beta chain was captured in a study of blood T cell repertoires in COVID-19. Study-level background: Collection of acute and convalescent COVID-19 samples took place in the United States, Italy and Spain.

TCRdb's table, derived via immunoSEQ multiplex PCR, lists solely in-frame clones and lacks some. The data show approximately 250,000 clones, 75% to 90% seen once. The CDR3 length is 16 residues. V gave up 7 bases and J gave up 2 bases; unmatched junction bases: 8. Per the germline V gene, CDR1 is LNHDA and CDR2 is SQIVND (reference sequence). The receptor's source is a woman aged 25-40 years with acute COVID-19. The V call is TRBV19, the J call TRBJ1-5, with 10 bases fitting TRBD1. The sequenced material came from PBMCs or T cells enriched from blood (not recorded which). The CDR3 DNA reads as TGTGCCAGTACCCCAGCGGGGACAGGGGGCAATCAGCCCCAGCATTTT. This translates into CASTPAGTGGNQPQHF.